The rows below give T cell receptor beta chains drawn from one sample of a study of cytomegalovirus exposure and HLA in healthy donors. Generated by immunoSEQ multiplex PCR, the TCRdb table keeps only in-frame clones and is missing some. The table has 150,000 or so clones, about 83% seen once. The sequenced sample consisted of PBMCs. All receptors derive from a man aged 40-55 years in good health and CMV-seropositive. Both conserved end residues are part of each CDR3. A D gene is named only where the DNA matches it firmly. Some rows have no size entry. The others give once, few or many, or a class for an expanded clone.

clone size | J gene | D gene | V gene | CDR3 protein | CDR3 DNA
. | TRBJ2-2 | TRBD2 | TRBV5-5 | CASISDSGVGGELFF | TGTGCCAGCATCTCAGATAGCGGGGTAGGCGGGGAGCTGTTTTTT
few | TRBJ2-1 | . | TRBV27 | CASSIRQGPLSSYNEQFF | TGTGCCAGCAGTATCCGCCAGGGGCCCCTGAGCTCCTACAATGAGCAGTTCTTC
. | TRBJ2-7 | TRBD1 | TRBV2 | CASSAWDREGYEQYF | TGTGCCAGCAGTGCGTGGGACAGGGAAGGTTACGAGCAGTACTTC
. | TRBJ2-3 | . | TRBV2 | CASSGQGNRGTDTQYF | TGTGCCAGCAGCGGTCAGGGGAATCGGGGCACAGATACGCAGTATTTT
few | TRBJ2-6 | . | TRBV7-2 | CASSLFISGANVLTF | TGTGCCAGCAGCTTATTTATCTCTGGGGCCAACGTCCTGACTTTC
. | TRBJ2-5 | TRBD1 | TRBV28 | CASSLVGDRVYF | TGTGCCAGCAGTTTAGTTGGGGACAGGGTATACTTC
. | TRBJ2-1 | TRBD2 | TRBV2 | CASSPSGPYNEQFF | TGTGCCAGCAGTCCTAGCGGGCCGTACAATGAGCAGTTCTTC
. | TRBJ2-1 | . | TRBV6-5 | CASSFDGGSYNEQFF | TGTGCCAGCAGTTTCGACGGGGGATCCTACAATGAGCAGTTCTTC
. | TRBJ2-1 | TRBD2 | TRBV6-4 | CASTASGRSNEQFF | TGTGCCAGCACCGCCAGCGGGAGGAGTAATGAGCAGTTCTTC
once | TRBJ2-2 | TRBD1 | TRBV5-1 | CASSRGQGTGGELFF | TGCGCCAGCAGCCGGGGACAGGGAACGGGCGGGGAGCTGTTTTTT
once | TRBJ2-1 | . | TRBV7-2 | CASSPAPGKYEQFF | TGTGCCAGCAGCCCCGCCCCGGGAAAATATGAGCAGTTCTTC
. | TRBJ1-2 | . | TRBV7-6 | CASSLRVKDGYTF | TGTGCCAGCAGCCTCAGGGTCAAGGATGGCTACACCTTC
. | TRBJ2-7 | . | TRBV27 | CASSLSTRGLTYEQYF | TGTGCCAGCAGTTTATCGACCAGGGGTTTAACCTACGAGCAGTACTTC
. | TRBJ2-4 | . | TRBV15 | CATSRVRLAKNIQYF | TGTGCCACCAGCAGAGTCAGGCTAGCCAAAAACATTCAGTACTTC
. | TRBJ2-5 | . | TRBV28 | CASSPMAGESVETQYF | TGTGCCAGCAGTCCAATGGCGGGTGAATCGGTAGAGACCCAGTACTTC
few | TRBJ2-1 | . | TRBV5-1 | CASSQGAGLYNEQFF | TGCGCCAGCAGCCAAGGGGCAGGCCTCTACAATGAGCAGTTCTTC
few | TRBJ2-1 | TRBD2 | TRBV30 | CAWDFTSGRPNEQFF | TGTGCCTGGGATTTCACTAGCGGGAGGCCTAATGAGCAGTTCTTC
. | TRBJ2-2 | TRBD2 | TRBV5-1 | CASSPAGGTSGSFVTGELFF | TGCGCCAGCAGCCCAGCGGGCGGGACTAGCGGGAGTTTCGTAACCGGGGAGCTGTTTTTT
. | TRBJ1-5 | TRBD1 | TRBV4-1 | CASSQQGASNQPQHF | TGCGCCAGCAGCCAACAGGGGGCCAGCAATCAGCCCCAGCATTTT
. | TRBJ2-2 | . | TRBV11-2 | CASSPDGRAGELFF | TGTGCCAGCAGCCCCGATGGGCGGGCCGGGGAGCTGTTTTTT
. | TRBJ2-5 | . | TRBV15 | CATSRNSQETQYF | TGTGCCACCAGCAGGAACAGCCAAGAGACCCAGTACTTC
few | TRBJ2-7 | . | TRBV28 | CAVEGGAEQYF | TGTGCCGTGGAAGGGGGAGCTGAGCAGTACTTC